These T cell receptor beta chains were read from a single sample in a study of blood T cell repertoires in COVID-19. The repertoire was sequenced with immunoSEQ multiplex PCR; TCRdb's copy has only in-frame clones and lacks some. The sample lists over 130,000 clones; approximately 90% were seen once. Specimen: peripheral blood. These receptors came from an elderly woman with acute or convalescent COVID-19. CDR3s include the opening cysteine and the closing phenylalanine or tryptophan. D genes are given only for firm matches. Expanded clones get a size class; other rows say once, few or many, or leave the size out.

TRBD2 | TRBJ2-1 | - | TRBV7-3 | TGTGCCAGCAGCTTGCTAGCGGGGGCCTACAATGAGCAGTTCTTC | CASSLLAGAYNEQFF
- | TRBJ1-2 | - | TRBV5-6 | TGTGCCAGCAGCTTTCCGGGAGCGGGGGGCTACACCTTC | CASSFPGAGGYTF
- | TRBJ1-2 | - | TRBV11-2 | TGTGCCAGCAGCCAACAGCCTAACTATGGCTACACCTTC | CASSQQPNYGYTF
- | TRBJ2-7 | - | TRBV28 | TGTGCCAGCAGTTCTAGACTCTACGAGCAGTACTTC | CASSSRLYEQYF
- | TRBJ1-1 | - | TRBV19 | TGTGCCAGTGCCGGGGGGGGTTTAGGGAACACTGAAGCTTTCTTT | CASAGGGLGNTEAFF
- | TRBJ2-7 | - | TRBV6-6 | TGTGCCAGCAGTTACTCTGCGGGTGGGCGCGAGCAGTACTTC | CASSYSAGGREQYF
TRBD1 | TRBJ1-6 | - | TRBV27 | TGTGCCAGCAGGACCCTCAGGGGGCCCTCCTATAATTCACCCCTCCACTTT | CASRTLRGPSYNSPLHF
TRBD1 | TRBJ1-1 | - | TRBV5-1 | TGCGCCAGCAGCTTGTCAGGGGGCAAGGCTGAAGCTTTCTTT | CASSLSGGKAEAFF
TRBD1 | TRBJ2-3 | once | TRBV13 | TGTGCCAGCAGCAGGACAGGGAACACAGATACGCAGTATTTT | CASSRTGNTDTQYF
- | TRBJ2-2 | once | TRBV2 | TGTGCCAGCAGCGGTGGGCGGGGTCGCACCGGGGAGCTGTTTTTT | CASSGGRGRTGELFF
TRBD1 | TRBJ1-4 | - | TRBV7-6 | TGTGCCAGCAGCCACTGGACAGGGGGGGGTGAAAAACTGTTTTTT | CASSHWTGGGEKLFF
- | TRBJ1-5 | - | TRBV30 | TGTGCCTGGAGTGTAAGGGGGACGTCGAGCAATCAGCCCCAGCATTTT | CAWSVRGTSSNQPQHF
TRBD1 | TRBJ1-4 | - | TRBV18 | TGTGCCAGCTCACGGACAGGGGTCGTTACAACTAATGAAAAACTGTTTTTT | CASSRTGVVTTNEKLFF
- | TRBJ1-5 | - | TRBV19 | TGTGCCAGTAGGAGTGGGGGGGCCTATAGCAATCAGCCCCAGCATTTT | CASRSGGAYSNQPQHF
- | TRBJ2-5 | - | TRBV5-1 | TGCGCCAGCAGCTTGGGGGAGGCATTCGGGGCCCAGTACTTC | CASSLGEAFGAQYF
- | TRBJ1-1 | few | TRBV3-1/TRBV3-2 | TGTGCCAGCAGCCTCAATGAGGGCAGTACTGAAGCTTTCTTT | CASSLNEGSTEAFF
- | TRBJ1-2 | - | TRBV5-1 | TGCGCCAGCTCTACCCAAGGAGCTAACTATGGCTACACCTTC | CASSTQGANYGYTF
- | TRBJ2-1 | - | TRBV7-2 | TGTGCCAGCGTCTCCGCAGCGGCAAATGAGCAGTTCTTC | CASVSAAANEQFF
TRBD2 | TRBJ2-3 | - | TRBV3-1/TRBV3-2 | TGTGCCAGCAGCCACGGTCCAACTAGCGGGGTCAGCACAGATACGCAGTATTTT | CASSHGPTSGVSTDTQYF
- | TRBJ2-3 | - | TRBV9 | TGTGCCAGCAGCTTCGGACTACGCACAGATACGCAGTATTTT | CASSFGLRTDTQYF
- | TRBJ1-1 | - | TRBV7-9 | TGTGCCAGCAGCTTACCTGTTATCGGTGAAGCTTTCTTT | CASSLPVIGEAFF
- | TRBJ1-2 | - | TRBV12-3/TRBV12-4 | TGTGCCAGCAGTCCAGGGCCCTATGGCTACACCTTC | CASSPGPYGYTF
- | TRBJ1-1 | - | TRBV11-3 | TGTGCCAGCAGCTTAGTTCGGGGGGCCGTGACTGAAGCTTTCTTT | CASSLVRGAVTEAFF
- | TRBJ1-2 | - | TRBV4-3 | TGCGCCAGCAGCCAAGGGGGGCAGAATGGCTACACCTTC | CASSQGGQNGYTF
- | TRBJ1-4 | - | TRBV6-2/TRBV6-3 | TGTGCCAGCAGTTATGGACAGCCTCTCCCCGAAAAACTGTTTTTT | CASSYGQPLPEKLFF
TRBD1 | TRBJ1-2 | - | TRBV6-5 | TGTGCCAGCAGTCGGACAGGGTCTAACTATGGCTACACCTTC | CASSRTGSNYGYTF
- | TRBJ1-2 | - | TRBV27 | TGTGCCAGTAGCAAAATGGGGGCCCGGGGCTATGGCTACACCTTC | CASSKMGARGYGYTF
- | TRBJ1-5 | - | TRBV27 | TGTGCCAGCAGTATAGGGGCGGGGGCGACACAGCCCCAGCATTTT | CASSIGAGATQPQHF
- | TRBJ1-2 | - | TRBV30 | TGTGCCTCGGACACACGAGGCGGTTTCACAGTATTC | CASDTRGGFTVF
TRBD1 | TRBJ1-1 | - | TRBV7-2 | TGTGCCAGCAGCTTAGTCCAGGGGGTCACTGAAGCTTTCTTT | CASSLVQGVTEAFF
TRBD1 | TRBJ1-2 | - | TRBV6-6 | TGTGCCAGCAGTCAGGGGGCCAACTATGGCTACACCTTC | CASSQGANYGYTF
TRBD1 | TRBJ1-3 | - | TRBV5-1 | TGCGCCAGCAGCTTGGAACAGGGGGTTTCTGGAAACACCATATATTTT | CASSLEQGVSGNTIYF
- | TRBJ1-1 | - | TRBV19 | TGTGCCAGCCGGAGGCAGTTTGGTACCGTGAACACTGAAGCTTTCTTT | CASRRQFGTVNTEAFF
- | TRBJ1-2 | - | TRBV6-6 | TGTGCCAGCAGTTACCCCTCCGGGGGGCTGAACTATGGCTACACCTTC | CASSYPSGGLNYGYTF
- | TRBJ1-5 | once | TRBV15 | TGTGCCACCAGCAGCACCCAGGGGATAGGTCAGCCCCAGCATTTT | CATSSTQGIGQPQHF
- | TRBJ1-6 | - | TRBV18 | TGTGCCAGCTCACCGCCTTCCCGGGGGAAGAATTCACCCCTCCACTTT | CASSPPSRGKNSPLHF
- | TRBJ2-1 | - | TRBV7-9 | TGTGCCAGCAGATCACAGGGAGGGGAGCAGTTCTTC | CASRSQGGEQFF
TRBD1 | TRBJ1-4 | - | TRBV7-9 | TGTGCCAGCAGCCAGCAGGGGGCGCAGGATGAAAAACTGTTTTTT | CASSQQGAQDEKLFF
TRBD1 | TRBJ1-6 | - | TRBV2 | TGTGCCAGCAGGCCGGGACAGGGTAATTCACCCCTCCACTTT | CASRPGQGNSPLHF
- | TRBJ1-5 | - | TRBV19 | TGTGCCAGTAGTATGAGGGACACAGGAAATGGCAATCAGCCCCAGCATTTT | CASSMRDTGNGNQPQHF
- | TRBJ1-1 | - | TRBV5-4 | TGTGCCAGCAGCTTGGTCGGGTCGAACACTGAAGCTTTCTTT | CASSLVGSNTEAFF
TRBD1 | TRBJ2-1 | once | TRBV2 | TGTGCCAGCAGGGAGGGACAGGGGGCTTACAATGAGCAGTTCTTC | CASREGQGAYNEQFF
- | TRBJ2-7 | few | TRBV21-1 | TGTGCCAGCAGTTGGACAAAGCCAACCTACGAGCAGTACTTC | CASSWTKPTYEQYF
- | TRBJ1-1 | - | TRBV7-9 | TGTGCCAGCAGCTTAGCCATTGACACTGAAGCTTTCTTT | CASSLAIDTEAFF
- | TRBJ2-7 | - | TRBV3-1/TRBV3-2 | TGTGCCAGCAGCCAATTGCCCGGTAGGAGCTCCTACGAGCAGTACTTC | CASSQLPGRSSYEQYF
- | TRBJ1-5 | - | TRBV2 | TGTGCCAGCAGCCTGGGAGGGCATCAGCCCCAGCATTTT | CASSLGGHQPQHF
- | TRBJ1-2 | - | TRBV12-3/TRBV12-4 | TGTGCCAGCAGTTTAGGACATAACTATGGCTACACCTTC | CASSLGHNYGYTF
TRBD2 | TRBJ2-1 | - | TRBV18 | TGTGCCAGCTCACCGAGGACTAGCGGGGCCCTCTACAATGAGCAGTTCTTC | CASSPRTSGALYNEQFF
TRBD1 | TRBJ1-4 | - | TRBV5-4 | TGTGCCAGCAGATGTTTTCCCCTACGGACAGGGGGAGAAAAACTGTTTTTT | CASRCFPLRTGGEKLFF
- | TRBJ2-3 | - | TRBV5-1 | TGCGCCAGCAGCATACAGGGATTTGGCACAGATACGCAGTATTTT | CASSIQGFGTDTQYF
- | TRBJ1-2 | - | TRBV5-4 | TGTGCCAGCAGCTTGTCGTCAGGGGACATCTATGGCTACACCTTC | CASSLSSGDIYGYTF
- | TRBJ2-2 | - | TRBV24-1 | TGTGCCACCAGTGACCCTACACAGGGAAACACCGGGGAGCTGTTTTTT | CATSDPTQGNTGELFF
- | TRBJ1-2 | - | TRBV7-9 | TGTGCCAGCAGCCCGACGGGGGTGCGGGGGGGGAGCGGCTACACCTTC | CASSPTGVRGGSGYTF
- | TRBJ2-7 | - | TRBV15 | TGTGCCACCAGCAGAGATGACCGGGGTCCGGGGTACGAGCAGTACTTC | CATSRDDRGPGYEQYF
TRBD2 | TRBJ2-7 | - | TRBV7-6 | TGTGCCAGCAGCTTAAGTCCTAGCGGGGGGCGCGAGCAGTACTTC | CASSLSPSGGREQYF